These T cell receptor beta chains were read from a single sample in a study of T cells after yellow fever vaccination. TCRdb itself ran the 5' RACE reads through MiXCR, one entry per CDR3 protein. Counted here are approximately 550,000 distinct CDR3 sequences, about 19% occurring once; the ten biggest clones make up approximately 14%. This specimen was PBMCs, taken 15 days after the yellow fever booster vaccination. Receptor source: a man aged 25 to 40 who received the YFV17D yellow fever vaccine. The CDR3 runs from the conserved cysteine through the conserved F or W. Each record gives: V gene, D gene, J gene, clone size, CDR3 protein, CDR3 DNA. D genes are given only for firm matches. Some rows mark clone size as missing; the rest say once, few, many or name a class of expanded clone.

>TRBV4-3|.|TRBJ1-5|.
CASSQDRGGSNQPQHF
TGCGCCAGCAGCCAAGATCGTGGCGGGAGCAATCAGCCCCAGCATTTT
>TRBV6-2/TRBV6-3|.|TRBJ2-5|few
CASSYSGGTQYF
TGTGCCAGCAGTTACTCGGGTGGGACCCAGTACTTC
>TRBV29-1|.|TRBJ2-1|few
CSSARLGAYNEQFF
TGCAGCTCCGCCCGGCTAGGGGCCTACAATGAGCAGTTCTTC
>TRBV20-1|.|TRBJ2-7|.
CSAKSGAHEQYF
TGCAGTGCCAAATCGGGGGCCCACGAGCAGTACTTC
>TRBV20-1|TRBD1|TRBJ1-4|.
CSARAGTGEKLFF
TGCAGTGCTAGGGCCGGGACAGGGGAAAAACTGTTTTTT
>TRBV19|.|TRBJ1-1|few
CASSAQGYTEAFF
TGTGCCAGTAGTGCCCAGGGGTACACTGAAGCTTTCTTT
>TRBV12-3/TRBV12-4|.|TRBJ2-2|many
CASSLDVNTGELFF
TGTGCCAGCAGTTTGGACGTGAACACCGGGGAGCTGTTTTTT
>TRBV5-4|.|TRBJ2-2|.
CASSLVTGRVGELFF
TGTGCCAGCAGCTTGGTCACCGGGCGGGTCGGGGAGCTGTTTTTT
>TRBV20-1|TRBD2|TRBJ2-1|.
CSATEGLANSYNEQFF
TGCAGTGCAACGGAGGGACTAGCGAACTCCTACAATGAGCAGTTCTTC
>TRBV12-3/TRBV12-4|TRBD1|TRBJ1-2|many
CASSFLGQGFRYGYTF
TGTGCCAGCAGTTTCCTTGGACAGGGATTTCGGTATGGCTACACCTTC
>TRBV28|.|TRBJ2-3|once
CASSRRYPLVVTQYF
TGTGCCAGCAGCCGCCGTTATCCGTTAGTAGTTACGCAGTATTTT
>TRBV9|.|TRBJ2-1|few
CASSTRPNEQFF
TGTGCCAGCAGCACCCGGCCCAATGAGCAGTTCTTC
>TRBV6-6|.|TRBJ2-7|few
CASSYVGKEQYF
TGTGCCAGCAGTTACGTAGGGAAGGAGCAGTACTTC
>TRBV11-2|.|TRBJ2-5|.
CASSFGQFGETQYF
TGTGCCAGCAGCTTTGGACAGTTCGGAGAGACCCAGTACTTC
>TRBV20-1|.|TRBJ2-1|few
CSARKGSHTFF
TGCAGTGCTAGAAAAGGCAGCCACACGTTCTTC
>TRBV20-1|.|TRBJ1-2|.
CSARPPQSYGYTF
TGCAGTGCTAGACCCCCCCAAAGCTATGGCTACACCTTC
>TRBV12-3/TRBV12-4|.|TRBJ2-7|once
CASSPRNGFRDNYEQYF
TGTGCCAGCAGTCCACGTAACGGGTTTAGGGACAACTACGAGCAGTACTTC
>TRBV6-2/TRBV6-3|TRBD1|TRBJ2-3|few
CASRPGQGADTQYF
TGTGCCAGCAGGCCGGGACAGGGGGCAGATACGCAGTATTTT
>TRBV7-9|.|TRBJ2-5|few
CASSRNLQTQYF
TGTGCCAGCAGCCGGAACCTCCAGACCCAGTACTTC
>TRBV7-2|TRBD2|TRBJ2-5|.
CASIPPGLAVLETQYF
TGTGCCAGCATTCCCCCGGGACTAGCGGTTCTCGAGACCCAGTACTTC
>TRBV28|.|TRBJ2-7|.
CASSVDRKSYEQYF
TGTGCCAGCAGTGTGGACAGAAAATCCTACGAGCAGTACTTC
>TRBV10-3|.|TRBJ2-7|few
CAISDDVYEQYF
TGTGCCATCAGTGATGATGTCTACGAGCAGTACTTC
>TRBV29-1|TRBD2|TRBJ2-7|.
CSAVSAGVLGEQYF
TGCAGCGCTGTATCGGCGGGAGTGTTAGGGGAGCAGTACTTC
>TRBV7-9|.|TRBJ2-5|.
CASSLDEDQYF
TGTGCCAGCAGCTTAGACGAGGACCAGTACTTC
>TRBV12-3/TRBV12-4|.|TRBJ2-5|few
CASSLFSGIGETQYF
TGTGCCAGCAGTCTCTTTTCGGGAATCGGAGAGACCCAGTACTTC
>TRBV5-4|TRBD2|TRBJ2-1|few
CASSSLRSGRDDEQFF
TGTGCCAGCAGCAGTCTACGTAGCGGGAGGGACGATGAGCAGTTCTTC
>TRBV10-3|.|TRBJ2-3|.
CAIRAGQEDTQYF
TGTGCCATCCGGGCGGGCCAAGAGGATACGCAGTATTTT
>TRBV7-2|TRBD1|TRBJ2-2|few
CASSFSQGSGELFF
TGTGCCAGCAGCTTTTCACAGGGGTCCGGGGAGCTGTTTTTT
>TRBV6-5|TRBD1|TRBJ1-1|.
CASRYRGPTEAFF
TGTGCCAGCAGATACAGGGGGCCCACTGAAGCTTTCTTT
>TRBV5-1|TRBD1|TRBJ1-5|few
CASSQTGGDQPQHF
TGCGCCAGCAGCCAGACAGGGGGCGATCAGCCCCAGCATTTT
>TRBV11-2|.|TRBJ2-1|.
CASSPTSRTYNEQFF
TGTGCCAGCAGCCCAACTAGCAGAACATACAATGAGCAGTTCTTC
>TRBV27|TRBD2|TRBJ2-3|.
CASCREGPADTQYF
TGTGCCAGTTGCCGGGAGGGCCCCGCAGATACGCAGTATTTT
>TRBV29-1|.|TRBJ2-6|.
CSAGGGGSSSRTGANVLTF
TGCAGCGCTGGGGGCGGGGGTTCCTCATCTCGGACGGGGGCCAACGTCCTGACTTTC
>TRBV20-1|TRBD2|TRBJ2-3|few
CSVGREFLDTQYF
TGCAGTGTCGGGCGGGAGTTTCTAGATACGCAGTATTTT
>TRBV6-1|.|TRBJ1-3|few
CASHIGSSGNTIYF
TGTGCCAGCCATATAGGGAGCTCTGGAAACACCATATATTTT
>TRBV10-3|TRBD1|TRBJ2-5|.
CAISESKGDRRETQYF
TGTGCCATCAGTGAGTCAAAGGGGGACAGGAGGGAGACCCAGTACTTC
>TRBV3-1|.|TRBJ2-3|.
CASSRSRPDTQYF
TGTGCCAGCAGCCGATCTCGTCCTGATACGCAGTATTTT